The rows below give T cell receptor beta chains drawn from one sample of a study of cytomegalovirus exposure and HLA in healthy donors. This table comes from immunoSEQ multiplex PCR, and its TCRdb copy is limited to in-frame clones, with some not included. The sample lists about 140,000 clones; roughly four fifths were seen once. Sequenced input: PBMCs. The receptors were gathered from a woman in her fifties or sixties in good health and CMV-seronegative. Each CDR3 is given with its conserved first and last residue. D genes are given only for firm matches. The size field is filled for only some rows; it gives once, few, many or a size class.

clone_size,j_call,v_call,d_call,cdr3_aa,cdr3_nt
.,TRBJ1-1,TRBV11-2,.,CASSLSAGVGSTEAFF,TGTGCCAGCAGCTTATCGGCAGGGGTAGGGAGCACTGAAGCTTTCTTT
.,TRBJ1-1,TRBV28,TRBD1,CASSPAWDRGTFF,TGTGCCAGCAGTCCCGCTTGGGACAGGGGGACTTTCTTT
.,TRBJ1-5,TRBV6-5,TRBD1,CASSPGGYQPQHF,TGTGCCAGCAGTCCAGGGGGCTATCAGCCCCAGCATTTT
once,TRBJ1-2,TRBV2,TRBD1,CASSLGQGLGYTF,TGTGCCAGCAGCTTAGGACAGGGTCTTGGCTACACCTTC
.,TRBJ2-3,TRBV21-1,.,CASSTRGQVTPRTDTQYF,TGTGCCAGCAGCACTAGGGGTCAGGTGACCCCACGCACAGATACGCAGTATTTT
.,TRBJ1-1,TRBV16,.,CASSRNRNTEAFF,TGTGCCAGCAGCCGGAACAGGAACACTGAAGCTTTCTTT
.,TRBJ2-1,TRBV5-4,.,CASSPADFDNEQFF,TGTGCCAGCAGCCCCGCGGATTTTGACAATGAGCAGTTCTTC
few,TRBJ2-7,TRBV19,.,CASSRTVNYEQYF,TGTGCCAGTAGTAGGACAGTCAACTACGAGCAGTACTTC
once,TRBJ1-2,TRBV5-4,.,CASSSPAGIYGYTF,TGTGCCAGCAGCTCACCGGCGGGAATTTATGGCTACACCTTC
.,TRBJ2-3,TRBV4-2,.,CASSRRDTSTDTQYF,TGTGCCAGCAGCCGCCGGGACACTAGCACAGATACGCAGTATTTT
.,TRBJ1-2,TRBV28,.,CASSLYTQVPLYGYTF,TGTGCCAGCAGTTTATACACACAGGTACCATTATATGGCTACACCTTC
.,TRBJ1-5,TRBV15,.,CATSTTEFQPQHF,TGTGCCACCAGCACAACAGAGTTTCAGCCCCAGCATTTT
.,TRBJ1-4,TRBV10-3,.,CAISGANFGEKLFF,TGTGCCATCAGTGGGGCAAATTTTGGTGAAAAACTGTTTTTT
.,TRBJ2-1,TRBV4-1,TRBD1,CASSQVGQGRYNEQFF,TGCGCCAGCAGCCAAGTTGGACAGGGAAGGTACAATGAGCAGTTCTTC
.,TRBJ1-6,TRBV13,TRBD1,CASTRTGSQNSPLHF,TGTGCCAGCACCCGGACAGGGTCACAGAATTCACCCCTCCACTTT
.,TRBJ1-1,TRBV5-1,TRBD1,CASSSGTGEAFF,TGCGCCAGCAGCTCCGGGACAGGGGAAGCTTTCTTT
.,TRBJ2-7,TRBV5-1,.,CAGTRDTSSYEQYF,TGCGCCGGCACCCGGGACACTTCCTCCTACGAGCAGTACTTC
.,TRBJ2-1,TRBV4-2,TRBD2,CASSQDGTGGPNEQFF,TGTGCCAGCAGCCAAGACGGGACGGGGGGGCCAAATGAGCAGTTCTTC
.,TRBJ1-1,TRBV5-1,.,CASSLSGGTEAFF,TGCGCCAGCAGCTTGTCCGGCGGCACTGAAGCTTTCTTT
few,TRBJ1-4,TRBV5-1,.,CASSLTETDEKLFF,TGCGCCAGCAGCTTGACAGAGACCGATGAAAAACTGTTTTTT